The sequence of this T cell receptor beta chain was determined in a study of T cell responses to AZD1222 COVID-19 vaccine. The table lists this clone with a few counts. Measured with immunoSEQ multiplex PCR; TCRdb has only the in-frame clones, and not every one. Of over 50,000 clones in the sample, 80% to 85% were seen once. Trimming removed 0 bases at V and 3 bases at J, with 20 bases between. CDR3 length equals 18 residues. Germline lookup yields CDR1 LGHDT and CDR2 YNNKEL (reference sequence). The sequenced sample was peripheral blood, obtained on day 0 of AZD1222 vaccination. The J gene is TRBJ1-1, the V gene TRBV3-1 (or the pseudogene TRBV3-2), with D unresolved. This receptor was identified in an adult in good health. Here the CDR3 reads CASSQDEERGFGYTEAFF. The CDR3 bases are TGTGCCAGCAGCCAAGATGAGGAGAGAGGGTTTGGGTACACTGAAGCTTTCTTT.